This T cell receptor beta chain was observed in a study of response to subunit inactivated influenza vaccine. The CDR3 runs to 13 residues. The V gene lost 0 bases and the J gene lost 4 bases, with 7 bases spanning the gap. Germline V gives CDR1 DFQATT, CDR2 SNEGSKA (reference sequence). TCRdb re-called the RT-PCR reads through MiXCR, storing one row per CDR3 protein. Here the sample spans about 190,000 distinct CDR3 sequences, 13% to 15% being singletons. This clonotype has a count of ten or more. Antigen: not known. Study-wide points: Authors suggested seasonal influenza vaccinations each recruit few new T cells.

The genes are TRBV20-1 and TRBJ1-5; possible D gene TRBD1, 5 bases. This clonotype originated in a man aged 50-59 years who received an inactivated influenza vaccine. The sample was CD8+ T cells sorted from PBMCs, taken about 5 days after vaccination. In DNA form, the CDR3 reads TGCAGTGCTAGAGATCGGGGGAATCAGCCCCAGCATTTT. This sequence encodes CSARDRGNQPQHF.